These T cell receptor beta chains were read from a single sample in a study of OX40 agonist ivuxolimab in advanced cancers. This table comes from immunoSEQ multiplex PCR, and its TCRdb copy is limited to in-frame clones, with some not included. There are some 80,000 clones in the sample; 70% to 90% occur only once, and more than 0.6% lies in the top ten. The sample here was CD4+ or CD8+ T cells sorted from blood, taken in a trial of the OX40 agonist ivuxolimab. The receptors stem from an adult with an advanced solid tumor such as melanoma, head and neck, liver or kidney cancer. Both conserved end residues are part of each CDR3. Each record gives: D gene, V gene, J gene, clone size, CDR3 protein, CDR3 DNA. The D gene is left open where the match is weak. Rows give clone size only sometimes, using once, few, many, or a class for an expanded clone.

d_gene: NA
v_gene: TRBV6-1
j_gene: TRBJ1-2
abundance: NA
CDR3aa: CASSEIGVQYGYTF
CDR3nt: TGTGCCAGCAGTGAAATAGGGGTACAGTATGGCTACACCTTC

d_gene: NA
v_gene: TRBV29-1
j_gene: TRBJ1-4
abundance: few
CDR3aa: CSVDTGYSGEKLFF
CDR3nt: TGCAGCGTTGATACGGGTTATTCGGGTGAAAAACTGTTTTTT

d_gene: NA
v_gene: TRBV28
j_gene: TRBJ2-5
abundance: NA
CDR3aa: CASSVGGEETQYF
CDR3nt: TGTGCCAGCAGCGTGGGCGGTGAAGAGACCCAGTACTTC

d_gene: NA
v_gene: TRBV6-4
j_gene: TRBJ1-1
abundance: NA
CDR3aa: CASSDSATNPPTEAFF
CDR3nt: TGTGCCAGCAGTGACTCAGCGACAAATCCCCCCACTGAAGCTTTCTTT

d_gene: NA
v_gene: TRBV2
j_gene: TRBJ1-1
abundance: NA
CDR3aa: CASRLRSSNTEAFF
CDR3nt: TGTGCCAGCCGGCTGCGGTCCTCGAACACTGAAGCTTTCTTT

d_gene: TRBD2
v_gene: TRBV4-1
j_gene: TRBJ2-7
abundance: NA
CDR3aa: CASSQDNRREGYEQYF
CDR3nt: TGCGCCAGCAGCCAAGATAACCGGCGGGAGGGCTACGAGCAGTACTTC

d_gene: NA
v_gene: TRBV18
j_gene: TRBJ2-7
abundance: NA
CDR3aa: CASSPRLDYEQYF
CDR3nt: TGTGCCAGCTCACCAAGACTAGACTACGAGCAGTACTTC

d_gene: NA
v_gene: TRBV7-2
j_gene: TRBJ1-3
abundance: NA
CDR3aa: CASSLRDTIYF
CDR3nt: TGTGCCAGCAGCTTGAGGGACACCATATATTTT

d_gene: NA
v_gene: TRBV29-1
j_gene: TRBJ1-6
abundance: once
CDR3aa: CSVEDPATGYSSPLHF
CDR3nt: TGCAGCGTTGAAGATCCCGCCACAGGGTACAGTTCACCCCTCCACTTT

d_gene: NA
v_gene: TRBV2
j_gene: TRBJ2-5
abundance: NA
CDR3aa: CASTPSSGWTRETQYF
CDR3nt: TGTGCCAGCACCCCCTCGTCAGGGTGGACCAGAGAGACCCAGTACTTC

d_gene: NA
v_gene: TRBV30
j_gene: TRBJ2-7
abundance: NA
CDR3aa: CAWSRFDYEQYF
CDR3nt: TGTGCCTGGAGTAGATTCGACTACGAGCAGTACTTC

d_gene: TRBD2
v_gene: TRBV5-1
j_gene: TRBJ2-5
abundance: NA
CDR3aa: CASSLEGTSRETQYF
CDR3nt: TGCGCCAGCAGCTTGGAAGGGACTAGCCGTGAGACCCAGTACTTC

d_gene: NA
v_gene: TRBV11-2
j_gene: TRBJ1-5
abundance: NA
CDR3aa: CASSPGGNQPQHF
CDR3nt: TGTGCCAGCAGTCCGGGGGGGAATCAGCCCCAGCATTTT

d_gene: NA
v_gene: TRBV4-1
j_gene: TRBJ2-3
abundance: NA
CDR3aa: CASSQASTWAGDTQYF
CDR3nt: TGCGCCAGCAGCCAAGCCTCCACGTGGGCAGGAGATACGCAGTATTTT

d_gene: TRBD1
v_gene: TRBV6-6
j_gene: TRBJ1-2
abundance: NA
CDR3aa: CASLFGTGDGYTF
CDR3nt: TGTGCCAGCCTCTTCGGCACAGGGGATGGCTACACCTTC

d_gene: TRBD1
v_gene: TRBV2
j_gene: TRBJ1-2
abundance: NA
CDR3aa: CASSLTGGNYGYTF
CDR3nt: TGTGCCAGCAGTCTAACAGGGGGTAACTATGGCTACACCTTC

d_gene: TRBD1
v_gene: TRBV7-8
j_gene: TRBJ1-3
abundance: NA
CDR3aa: CASSLFRGLGGNTIYF
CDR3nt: TGTGCCAGCAGCTTGTTTAGGGGGCTTGGAGGAAACACCATATATTTT

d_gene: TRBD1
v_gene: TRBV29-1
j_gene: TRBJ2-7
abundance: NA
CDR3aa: CSADRGRGNEQYF
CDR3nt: TGCAGCGCCGACAGGGGGAGAGGAAACGAGCAGTACTTC

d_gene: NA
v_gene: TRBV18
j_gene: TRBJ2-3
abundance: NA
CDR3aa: CASSPDFEDTQYF
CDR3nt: TGTGCCAGCTCACCGGACTTCGAGGATACGCAGTATTTT

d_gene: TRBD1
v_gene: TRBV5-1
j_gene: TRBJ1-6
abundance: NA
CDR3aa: CASSLKGTGEWNSPLHF
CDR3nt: TGCGCCAGCAGCTTGAAGGGGACAGGGGAATGGAATTCACCCCTCCACTTT

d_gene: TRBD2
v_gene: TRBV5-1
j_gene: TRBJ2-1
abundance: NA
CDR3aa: CASSLGTSGVGEQFF
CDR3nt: TGCGCCAGCAGCCTAGGGACTAGCGGGGTCGGGGAGCAGTTCTTC

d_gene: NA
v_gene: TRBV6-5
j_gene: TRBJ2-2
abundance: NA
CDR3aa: CASSYDRRGTGELFF
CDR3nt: TGTGCCAGCAGTTACGACCGCCGTGGCACCGGGGAGCTGTTTTTT

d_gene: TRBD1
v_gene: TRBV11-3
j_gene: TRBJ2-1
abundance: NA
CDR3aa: CASSLGQGDGEQFF
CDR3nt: TGTGCCAGCAGCTTGGGACAGGGGGACGGTGAGCAGTTCTTC

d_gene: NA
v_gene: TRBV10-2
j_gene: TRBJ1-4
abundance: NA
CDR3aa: CASSESGAGRGEKLFF
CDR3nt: TGCGCCAGCAGTGAGTCAGGAGCCGGGCGGGGAGAAAAACTGTTTTTT

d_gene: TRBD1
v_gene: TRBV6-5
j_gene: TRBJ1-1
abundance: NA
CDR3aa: CASGRRGLSTEAFF
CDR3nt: TGTGCCAGCGGACGCAGGGGGCTGAGCACTGAAGCTTTCTTT

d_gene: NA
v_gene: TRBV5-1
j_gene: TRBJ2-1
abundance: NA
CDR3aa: CASSLAWLMAGSLSYNEQFF
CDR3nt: TGCGCCAGCAGCTTGGCTTGGTTGATGGCGGGATCCCTCTCCTACAATGAGCAGTTCTTC

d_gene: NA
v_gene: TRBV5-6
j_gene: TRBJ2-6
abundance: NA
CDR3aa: CASRAGANVLTF
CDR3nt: TGTGCCAGCAGGGCTGGGGCCAACGTCCTGACTTTC

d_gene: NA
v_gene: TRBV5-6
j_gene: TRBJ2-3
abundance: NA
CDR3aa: CASSLGSVSTDTQYF
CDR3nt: TGTGCCAGCAGCTTGGGTAGCGTGTCCACAGATACGCAGTATTTT

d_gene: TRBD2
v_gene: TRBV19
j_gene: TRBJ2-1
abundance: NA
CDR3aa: CASSPRGGSWFF
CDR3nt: TGTGCCAGTAGTCCGCGGGGGGGCAGCTGGTTCTTC

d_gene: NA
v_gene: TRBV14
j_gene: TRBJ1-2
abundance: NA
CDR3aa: CASSPGELYGYTF
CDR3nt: TGTGCCAGCAGCCCCGGAGAACTTTATGGCTACACCTTC

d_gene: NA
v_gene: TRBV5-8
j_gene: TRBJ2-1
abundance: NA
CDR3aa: CASIPYGTYNEQFF
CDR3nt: TGTGCCAGCATACCTTACGGGACTTACAATGAGCAGTTCTTC

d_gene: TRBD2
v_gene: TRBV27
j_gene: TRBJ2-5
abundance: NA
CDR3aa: CASSFGGGTSGETQYF
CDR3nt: TGTGCCAGCAGTTTTGGCGGGGGGACCTCGGGGGAGACCCAGTACTTC

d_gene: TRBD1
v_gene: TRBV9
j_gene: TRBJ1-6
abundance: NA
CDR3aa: CASSTRQGDGSPLHF
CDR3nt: TGTGCCAGCAGCACCCGACAGGGTGATGGGTCACCCCTCCACTTT

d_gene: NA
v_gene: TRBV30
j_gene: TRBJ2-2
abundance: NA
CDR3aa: CAWTGSITGELFF
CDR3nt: TGTGCCTGGACAGGTTCGATCACCGGGGAGCTGTTTTTT

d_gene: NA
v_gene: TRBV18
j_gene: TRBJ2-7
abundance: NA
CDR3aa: CASSPPPPPYEQYF
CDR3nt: TGTGCCAGCTCACCACCGCCTCCGCCGTACGAGCAGTACTTC

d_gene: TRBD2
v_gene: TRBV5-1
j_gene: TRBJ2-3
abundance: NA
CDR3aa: CASSLSGRGSDTQYF
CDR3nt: TGCGCCAGCAGCTTGAGCGGGAGAGGATCAGATACGCAGTATTTT

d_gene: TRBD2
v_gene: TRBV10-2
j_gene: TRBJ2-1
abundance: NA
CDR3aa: CASAPSGRGGVQFF
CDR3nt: TGCGCCAGCGCGCCTAGCGGACGGGGGGGCGTGCAGTTCTTC

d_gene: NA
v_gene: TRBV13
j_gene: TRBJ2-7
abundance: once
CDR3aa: CASSLQVLSHEQYF
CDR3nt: TGTGCCAGCAGCTTACAGGTTCTCTCCCACGAGCAGTACTTC

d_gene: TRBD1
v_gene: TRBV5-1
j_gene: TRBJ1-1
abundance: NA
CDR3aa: CASSLAGTGLNTEAFF
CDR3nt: TGCGCCAGCAGCTTGGCCGGGACAGGCTTGAACACTGAAGCTTTCTTT

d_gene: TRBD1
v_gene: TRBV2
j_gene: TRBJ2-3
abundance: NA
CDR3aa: CASSEWDSTTDTQYF
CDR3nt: TGTGCCAGCAGTGAATGGGACAGCACCACAGATACGCAGTATTTT

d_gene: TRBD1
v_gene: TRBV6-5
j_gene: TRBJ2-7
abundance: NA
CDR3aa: CASTGTGIYEQYF
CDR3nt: TGTGCCAGCACAGGGACAGGGATCTACGAGCAGTACTTC

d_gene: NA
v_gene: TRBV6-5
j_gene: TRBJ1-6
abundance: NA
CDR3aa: CASSYSNTGKTSPLHF
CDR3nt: TGTGCCAGCAGTTACTCGAACACAGGGAAGACTTCACCCCTCCACTTT